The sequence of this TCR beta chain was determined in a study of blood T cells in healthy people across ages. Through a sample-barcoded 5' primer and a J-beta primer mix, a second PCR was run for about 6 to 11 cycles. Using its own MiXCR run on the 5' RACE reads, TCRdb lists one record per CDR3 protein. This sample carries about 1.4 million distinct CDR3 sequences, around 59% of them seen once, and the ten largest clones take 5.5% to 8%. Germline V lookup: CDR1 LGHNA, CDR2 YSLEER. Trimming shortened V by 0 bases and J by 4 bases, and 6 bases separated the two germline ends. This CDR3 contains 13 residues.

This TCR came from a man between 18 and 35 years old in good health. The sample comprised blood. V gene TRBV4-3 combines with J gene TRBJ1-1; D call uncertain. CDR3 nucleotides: TGCGCCAGCAGCCAAGACAAGGGCACTGAAGCTTTCTTT. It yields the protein CASSQDKGTEAFF.